Listed below are T cell receptor beta chains from one sample, sequenced in a study of CD8 T cells in ankylosing spondylitis. TCRdb passed the 5' RACE reads through MiXCR, listing each CDR3 protein once. Among some 200,000 distinct CDR3 sequences, about 13% were seen once, and the ten largest hold 16%. The sequenced material came from blood, either unsorted or a sorted T cell fraction (not recorded which). The receptors come from a male donor with ankylosing spondylitis or in good health (not recorded which). Each CDR3 is given with its conserved first and last residue. A D gene is named only where the DNA matches it firmly. Clone sizes are given selectively: once, few, many, or a class where the clone is expanded.

abundance	d_gene	v_gene	j_gene	CDR3aa	CDR3nt
-	-	TRBV5-1	TRBJ1-2	CASSLDSPGVYGYTF	TGCGCCAGCAGCTTGGATTCTCCAGGGGTCTATGGCTACACCTTC
few	-	TRBV3-1	TRBJ2-5	CASSQEGRAGTQYF	TGTGCCAGCAGCCAAGAGGGCAGGGCAGGGACCCAGTACTTC
few	TRBD1	TRBV7-8	TRBJ2-1	CASGDRESYNEQFF	TGTGCCAGCGGGGACAGGGAAAGCTACAATGAGCAGTTCTTC
-	TRBD1	TRBV12-3/TRBV12-4	TRBJ1-6	CARTMGQQNSPLHF	TGTGCCAGAACCATGGGACAGCAAAATTCACCCCTCCACTTT
few	-	TRBV4-1	TRBJ1-1	CASSPMGTEAFF	TGCGCCAGCAGCCCGATGGGGACTGAAGCTTTCTTT
few	-	TRBV7-2	TRBJ1-5	CASSVLVLQPQHF	TGTGCCAGCAGCGTCCTAGTTTTGCAGCCCCAGCATTTT
many	TRBD1	TRBV5-6	TRBJ2-2	CASSTRDRDANTGELFF	TGTGCCAGCAGCACCCGGGACAGGGACGCGAACACCGGGGAGCTGTTTTTT
-	TRBD1	TRBV20-1	TRBJ2-1	CSALPRTGVYNEQFF	TGCAGTGCATTGCCCCGGACAGGGGTTTACAATGAGCAGTTCTTC
many	-	TRBV5-1	TRBJ2-6	CASSGGDSGANVLTF	TGCGCCAGCAGCGGAGGAGACTCTGGGGCCAACGTCCTGACTTTC
-	TRBD2	TRBV28	TRBJ2-2	CASSLGLGLEAGELFF	TGTGCCAGCAGTTTAGGCTTGGGACTAGAGGCCGGGGAGCTGTTTTTT
-	TRBD2	TRBV7-9	TRBJ2-7	CASSPRDYTYEQYF	TGTGCCAGCAGTCCGCGGGACTACACCTACGAGCAGTACTTC
few	TRBD1	TRBV19	TRBJ1-1	CASSIVGQPSEAFF	TGTGCCAGTAGTATAGTGGGACAGCCATCGGAAGCTTTCTTT
few	-	TRBV5-6	TRBJ1-1	CASSLDVEAFF	TGTGCCAGCAGCTTGGATGTTGAAGCTTTCTTT
many	-	TRBV12-3/TRBV12-4	TRBJ1-1	CASSLMAVGTEAFF	TGTGCCAGCAGTTTAATGGCGGTGGGCACTGAAGCTTTCTTT
-	-	TRBV2	TRBJ1-1	CASFLVAGQNTEAFF	TGTGCCAGTTTCCTAGTCGCAGGGCAAAACACTGAAGCTTTCTTT
few	-	TRBV7-8	TRBJ1-1	CASSLSAGNGGGTEAFF	TGTGCCAGCAGCTTATCGGCCGGGAATGGGGGGGGAACTGAAGCTTTCTTT
many	TRBD2	TRBV5-1	TRBJ2-1	CASSLEASGGPDEQFF	TGCGCCAGCAGCTTGGAGGCTAGCGGGGGGCCGGATGAGCAGTTCTTC
few	-	TRBV12-3/TRBV12-4	TRBJ2-3	CASSQPQGPSTDTQYF	TGTGCCAGCAGCCAGCCCCAGGGTCCGAGCACAGATACGCAGTATTTT
-	-	TRBV20-1	TRBJ2-7	CSARDNFAYEQYF	TGCAGTGCTAGAGACAACTTCGCCTACGAGCAGTACTTC
-	-	TRBV6-1	TRBJ2-5	CASSRGTPDQETQYF	TGTGCCAGCAGCCGAGGGACACCCGACCAAGAGACCCAGTACTTC
few	TRBD1	TRBV20-1	TRBJ2-1	CSARPPGQGDIEQFF	TGCAGTGCTAGACCCCCGGGACAGGGGGATATTGAGCAGTTCTTC
-	-	TRBV20-1	TRBJ2-7	CSAETGTLYEQYF	TGCAGTGCCGAGACCGGGACACTCTACGAGCAGTACTTC